This TCR beta chain derives from a study of shared clonotypes between healthy human individuals. About this clone: Its cognate antigen is unknown.

Every subset had its genomic DNA shared out evenly among several immunoSEQ plates. Assay: immunoSEQ multiplex PCR; the TCRdb copy retains only in-frame clones and omits some. The sample carries 2.3 million or so clones, approximately 93% recorded once. Study results and limitations: Clonotypes not shared had lower generation probabilities than those common to all four donors. Even with large depth, rarefaction showed that sorted-subset sequencing was incomplete.

CD4+ cell separation produced CD45RA+ naive and CD45RA-negative memory subsets. Sequencing used naive CD4+ T cells from PBMCs. Subset given: CD45RA+ positively selected. The receptor was isolated from a man aged 18 to 35 in good health. Some clones in this sample may be carry-over from other donors' samples.

Here the CDR3 DNA reads TGCGCCAGCAGCTCCAGAATGGGGGGGCAGCGGGAGCTGTTTTTT. Translated: CASSSRMGGQRELFF. This chain links TRBV5-1 with TRBJ2-2; possible D gene TRBD2, 7 bases. This CDR3 has 15 residues. Germline assignment: CDR1 SGHRS and CDR2 YFSETQ. Trimming took off 3 bases at V and 9 bases at J, with 18 bases between the two ends.